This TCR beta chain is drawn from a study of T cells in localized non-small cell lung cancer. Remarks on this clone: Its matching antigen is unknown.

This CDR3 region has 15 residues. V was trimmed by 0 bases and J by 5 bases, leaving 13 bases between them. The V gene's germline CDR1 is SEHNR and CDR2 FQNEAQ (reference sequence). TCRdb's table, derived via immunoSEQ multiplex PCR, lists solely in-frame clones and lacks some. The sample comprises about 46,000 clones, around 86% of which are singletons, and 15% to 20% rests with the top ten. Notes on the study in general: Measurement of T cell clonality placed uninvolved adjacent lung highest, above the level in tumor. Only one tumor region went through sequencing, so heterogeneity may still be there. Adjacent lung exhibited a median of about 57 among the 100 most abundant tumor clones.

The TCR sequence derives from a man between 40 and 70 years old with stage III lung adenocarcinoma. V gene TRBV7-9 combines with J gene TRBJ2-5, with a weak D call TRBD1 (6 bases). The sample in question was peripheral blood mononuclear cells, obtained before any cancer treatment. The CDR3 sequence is CASSLADGGWETQYF. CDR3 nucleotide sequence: TGTGCCAGCAGCTTAGCGGATGGGGGCTGGGAGACCCAGTACTTC.